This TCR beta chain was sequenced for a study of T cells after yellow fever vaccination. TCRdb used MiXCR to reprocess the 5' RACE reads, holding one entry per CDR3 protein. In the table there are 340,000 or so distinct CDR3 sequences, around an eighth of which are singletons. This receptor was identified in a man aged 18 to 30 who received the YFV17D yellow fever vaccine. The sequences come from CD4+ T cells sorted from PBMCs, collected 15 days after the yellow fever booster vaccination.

DNA of the CDR3: TGTGCCAGCAGCTTATTCCAGGGTGGCAATCAGCCCCAGCATTTT. Its protein is CASSLFQGGNQPQHF. The chain uses TRBV7-2 and TRBJ1-5; a weak D match, TRBD1 (5 bases). Germline V lookup: CDR1 SGHTA, CDR2 FQGNSA. The CDR3 has 15 amino acids. V lost 2 bases to trimming and J lost 2 bases, with 10 bases between them. Full variable domain (remainder filled in from reference TRBV7-2 and TRBJ1-5): GAGVSQSPSNKVTEKGKDVELRCDPISGHTALYWYRQSLGQGLEFLIYFQGNSAPDKSGLPSDRFSAERTGGSVSTLTIQRTQQEDSAVYLCASSLFQGGNQPQHFGDGTRLSIL.